The source of this T cell receptor beta chain is a study of T cell responses to AZD1222 COVID-19 vaccine. General study findings and limits: Reportedly, nearly half the spike-specific TCRs target unmutated variant regions. No day 14 peak samples; only post-peak repertoires were characterized.

TCRdb keeps only in-frame clones here, not all; method: immunoSEQ multiplex PCR. The sample carries around 120,000 clones, around 93% recorded once. Germline loops: CDR1 SGHKS, CDR2 YYEKEE (reference sequence). This CDR3 contains 13 residues. V lost 4 bases to trimming and J lost 4 bases, with 11 bases between them. The study pooled second doses at about 4 or about 12 weeks. With regard to this clone: Its cognate antigen is unknown.

This chain links TRBV5-5 with TRBJ1-2; a weak D match, TRBD1 (5 bases). The TCR was taken from an adult who received the AZD1222 COVID-19 vaccine. Sequenced here: peripheral blood, sampled 28 days after the second AZD1222 dose. The CDR3 here is CASSEGLSYGYTF. The CDR3 DNA reads as TGTGCCAGCAGCGAGGGACTCAGCTATGGCTACACCTTC. Together with reference TRBV5-5 and TRBJ1-2, the CDR3 gives the full variable domain: DAGVTQSPTHLIKTRGQQVTLRCSPISGHKSVSWYQQVLGQGPQFIFQYYEKEERGRGNFPDRFSARQFPNYSSELNVNALLLGDSALYLCASSEGLSYGYTFGSGTRLTVV.